This record covers a single T cell receptor (beta chain). Alongside a J-beta primer mix, a sample-barcoded 5' primer served in a second PCR lasting about 7 to 12 cycles. Each CDR3 protein is one row after TCRdb ran MiXCR on the 5' RACE reads. The sample records about 930,000 distinct CDR3 sequences, under 35% being singletons. This entry belongs to a study of blood T cells in healthy people across ages. The J segment lost 4 bases and the V segment lost 6 bases, leaving 18 bases of the junction unmatched. The CDR3 consists of 20 residues. CDR1 and CDR2 from the germline V gene are SGDLS and YYNGEE. Another study also made use of these data, one on T cells of mothers and their children.

This chain uses TRBV9 with TRBJ2-3; TRBD2 aligns across 15 bases. This sequence was found in a woman in her thirties or forties in good health. The material sequenced was blood. DNA for the CDR3: TGTGCCAGCACTCCGGGAGGTACAGAGGGACTAGCGGGGGGAGCAGATACGCAGTATTTT. Residues: CASTPGGTEGLAGGADTQYF.